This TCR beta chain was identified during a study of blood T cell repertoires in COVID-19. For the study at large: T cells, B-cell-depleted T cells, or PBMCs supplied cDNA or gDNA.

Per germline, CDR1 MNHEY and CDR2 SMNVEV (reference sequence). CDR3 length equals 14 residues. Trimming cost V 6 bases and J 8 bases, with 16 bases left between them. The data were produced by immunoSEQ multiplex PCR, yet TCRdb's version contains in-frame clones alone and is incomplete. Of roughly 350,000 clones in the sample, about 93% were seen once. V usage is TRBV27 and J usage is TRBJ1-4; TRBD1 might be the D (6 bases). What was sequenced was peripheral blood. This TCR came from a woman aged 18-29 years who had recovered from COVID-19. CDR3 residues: CASRSSGEGEKLFF. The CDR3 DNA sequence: TGTGCCAGCAGGTCATCAGGGGAAGGGGAAAAACTGTTTTTT.